The 18 T cell receptor beta chains below all came from one sample that was sequenced in a study of cytomegalovirus exposure and HLA in healthy donors. Clones were read by immunoSEQ multiplex PCR, and TCRdb kept only the in-frame ones, dropping some. The data show about 130,000 clones, approximately 90% seen once. Material for sequencing was PBMCs. These TCRs come from a woman under 40 in good health and CMV-seropositive.

This clone occurred once. The V call is TRBV6-5, the J call TRBJ2-7; a weak D match, TRBD1 (6 bases). The CDR3 runs 11 residues. With 10 bases removed from V and 7 bases from J, the gap between germline ends came to 14 bases. Germline CDR1 MNHEY, CDR2 SVGAGI. The CDR3 nucleotides are TGTGCCACCTCGCAGGGGAATGAGCAGTACTTC. Protein: CATSQGNEQYF.

The J gene is TRBJ2-5, the V gene TRBV5-4, with TRBD2 matching 11 bases. This CDR3 contains 15 residues. V shed 4 bases and J 3 bases; nucleotides not matched to a gene: 5. Germline loops: CDR1 SGHNT, CDR2 YYREEE (reference sequence). CDR3 region: CASSVFSGGEETQYF. Written as DNA, the CDR3 is TGTGCCAGCAGCGTTTTTAGCGGGGGGGAAGAGACCCAGTACTTC.

The rearrangement links TRBV4-1 to TRBJ2-7; 9 bases are shared with TRBD1. With V trimmed by 2 bases and J by 7 bases, 3 bases remained unmatched. The germline gives CDR1 MGHRA, CDR2 YSYEKL. This CDR3 spans 13 amino acids. This CDR3 is CASSQLGQGEQYF. The CDR3 DNA sequence: TGCGCCAGCAGCCAACTTGGACAGGGGGAGCAGTACTTC.

This chain joins TRBV2 and TRBJ2-5, with TRBD2 matching 10 bases. The germline gives CDR1 SNHLY, CDR2 FYNNEI. The CDR3 covers 15 residues. V gave up 7 bases and J gave up 3 bases; unmatched junction bases: 8. The CDR3 here is CASNTLAGVKETQYF. The CDR3 nucleotides are TGTGCCAGCAATACCCTAGCGGGAGTTAAAGAGACCCAGTACTTC.

The chain combines TRBV27 with TRBJ2-7, with a possible D match to TRBD1 (6 bases). Looked up from germline, CDR1 is MNHEY and CDR2 is SMNVEV (reference sequence). V shed 2 bases and J shed 4 bases, with 12 bases lying between them. The CDR3 is made up of 14 amino acids. The CDR3 nucleotides read TGTGCCAGCAGTTTAACAGGGAATGGTTACGAGCAGTACTTC. Residues: CASSLTGNGYEQYF.

The chain has TRBV5-1 and TRBJ2-5, with D unresolved. Trimming removed 1 base at V and 5 bases at J, with 12 bases between. The CDR3 length is 14 residues. Per the germline V gene, CDR1 is SGHRS and CDR2 is YFSETQ. CDR3 loop: CASSLPEAGETQYF. The CDR3 DNA follows: TGCGCCAGCAGCTTGCCCGAGGCTGGGGAGACCCAGTACTTC.

This clone was counted only a few times. Other DNA sequences in this sample translate to the same CDR3. The chain combines TRBV27 with TRBJ2-1, with 7 nucleotides matching TRBD2. The CDR3 loop spans 15 amino acids. The germline gives CDR1 MNHEY, CDR2 SMNVEV (reference sequence). V was clipped by 1 base and J by 3 bases; unmatched bases: 3. The CDR3: CASSLWASGYNEQFF. CDR3 nucleotide sequence: TGTGCCAGCAGTTTATGGGCTAGCGGCTACAATGAGCAGTTCTTC.

The CDR3 loop reads CASSSLSGANVLTF. In DNA form, the CDR3 reads TGTGCCAGCAGCTCCTTGTCCGGGGCCAACGTCCTGACTTTC. This rearrangement joins TRBV9 to TRBJ2-6; D not certain. This CDR3 contains 14 residues. Germline V lookup: CDR1 SGDLS, CDR2 YYNGEE. The V end lost 4 bases, the J end lost 4 bases, and 9 bases lay between the germline ends. Combining the CDR3 with reference TRBV9 and TRBJ2-6 gives the whole variable domain DSGVTQTPKHLITATGQRVTLRCSPRSGDLSVYWYQQSLDQGLQFLIQYYNGEERAKGNILERFSAQQFPDLHSELNLSSLELGDSALYFCASSSLSGANVLTFGAGSRLTVL.

The chain has TRBV19 and TRBJ2-6, with a tentative D call TRBD2 (5 bases). Per the germline V gene, CDR1 is LNHDA and CDR2 is SQIVND (reference sequence). V gave up 6 bases and J gave up 2 bases, with 11 bases separating them. The CDR3 has 15 residues. CDR3 sequence: CASSAPGTGANVLTF. CDR3 bases: TGTGCCAGTAGCGCCCCGGGAACTGGGGCCAACGTCCTGACTTTC.

The rearrangement uses TRBV19 and TRBJ2-1, with 9 bases that match TRBD1. Trimming at V came to 3 bases and at J to 7 bases, leaving 4 bases not matched to a gene. Germline-derived CDR1 and CDR2 are LNHDA and SQIVND (reference sequence). The CDR3 is 14 amino acids. The CDR3 DNA reads TGTGCCAGTAGTATCCGACAGGGGGGTAATGAGCAGTTCTTC. This gives the protein CASSIRQGGNEQFF.

The rearrangement uses TRBV18 and TRBJ2-2, with 7 bases fitting TRBD1. Germline assignment: CDR1 KGHSH and CDR2 LQKENI. Trimming at V came to 5 bases and at J to 7 bases, leaving 4 bases not matched to a gene. This CDR3 has 13 amino acids. As DNA, the CDR3 is TGTGCCAGCTCAGAGGGACAGAACGGGGAGCTGTTTTTT. It translates to CASSEGQNGELFF.

The rearrangement uses TRBV7-8 and TRBJ1-5; D remains ambiguous. V lost 0 bases, J lost 3 bases, and 9 bases lay in between. The CDR3 sequence is 15 residues long. Germline values: CDR1 SGHVS, CDR2 FQNEAQ. The CDR3 region is CASSLAGPSNQPQHF. CDR3 sequence (DNA): TGTGCCAGCAGCTTAGCGGGCCCGTCCAATCAGCCCCAGCATTTT.

The chain is built from TRBV5-1 and TRBJ1-1; tentative D call: TRBD1 (5 bases). Germline CDR1 SGHRS, CDR2 YFSETQ. The CDR3 consists of 15 residues. V was shortened by 1 base and J by 2 bases, with 12 bases between the two germline ends. CDR3 amino acids: CASSLPRGVNTEAFF. The DNA of the CDR3 is TGCGCCAGCAGCTTGCCCCGGGGGGTTAACACTGAAGCTTTCTTT.

The chain links TRBV18 to TRBJ2-1, with 9 positions matching TRBD1. The germline gives CDR1 KGHSH, CDR2 LQKENI. The CDR3 runs 15 residues. Losses at the gene ends were 3 bases for V and 2 bases for J; bases not matched to a gene: 2. The CDR3 region has the DNA TGTGCCAGCTCACCCGGGACAGGGACCTACAATGAGCAGTTCTTC. This sequence encodes CASSPGTGTYNEQFF.

A single count supports this clone. The chain employs TRBV5-1 and TRBJ1-2; D is uncertain. Trimming cost V 4 bases and J 1 base, with 17 bases left between them. CDR3 length equals 16 residues. Germline CDR1 is SGHRS and CDR2 is YFSETQ. The CDR3 protein is CASSPTGRGSNYGYTF. The CDR3 DNA sequence: TGCGCCAGCAGCCCTACTGGACGGGGAAGTAACTATGGCTACACCTTC.

The V gene is TRBV30, the J gene TRBJ1-3, with D unresolved. Between the trimmed V and J ends, which lost 4 bases and 1 base, there was a span of 14 bases. Germline V gene lookup returns CDR1 GTSNPN and CDR2 SVGIG (reference sequence). The CDR3 spans 15 residues. CDR3 loop: CAWTGGKHSGNTIYF. Written as DNA, the CDR3 is TGTGCCTGGACCGGCGGGAAGCATTCTGGAAACACCATATATTTT. The full variable domain, with the rest looked up from reference TRBV30 and TRBJ1-3, is SQTIHQWPATLVQPVGSPLSLECTVEGTSNPNLYWYRQAAGRGLQLLFYSVGIGQISSEVPQNLSASRPQDRQFILSSKKLLLSDSGFYLCAWTGGKHSGNTIYFGEGSWLTVV.

The V call is TRBV2, the J call TRBJ2-3, with 10 bases matching TRBD2. After removal of 1 base from V and 4 bases from J, the junction contained 8 bases not matched to a gene. Germline V lookup: CDR1 SNHLY, CDR2 FYNNEI. This CDR3 has 17 residues. The CDR3 DNA reads as TGTGCCAGCAGTGAAGGCAGAAGAGGGACTAGCGCAGATACGCAGTATTTT. As protein: CASSEGRRGTSADTQYF.

The genes are TRBV5-1 and TRBJ1-2, with TRBD1 matching over 7 bases. The CDR3 totals 13 residues. CDR1 SGHRS and CDR2 YFSETQ come from the germline V gene. V shed 0 bases, J shed 6 bases, and the junction held 2 bases outside the gene matches. Here the CDR3 DNA reads TGCGCCAGCAGCTTGGCGACAGGGAATGGCTACACCTTC. Its protein is CASSLATGNGYTF.